Listed below are T cell receptor beta chains from one sample, sequenced in a study of patients and donors after allogeneic stem cell transplantation. TCRdb recomputed calls from the RT-PCR reads with MiXCR, one row per CDR3 protein. The table shows about 160,000 distinct CDR3 sequences, with 25% to 35% occurring only once. Sequencing was performed on blood, either unsorted or a sorted T cell fraction (not recorded which). The receptors come from a human donor who was either an allogeneic HSCT recipient or a stem cell or donor lymphocyte infusion donor (not recorded which). It is not recorded whose cells these are; they may come from a transplant donor. The CDR3 runs from the conserved cysteine through the conserved F or W. A D gene is named only where the DNA matches it firmly. Clone size is shown for a subset of rows, as once, few, many or a class of expanded clone.

>.|TRBV9|.|TRBJ2-3
CASSVMSSVVLDTQYF
TGTGCCAGCAGCGTAATGTCTAGCGTTGTTTTAGATACGCAGTATTTT
>.|TRBV2|.|TRBJ2-7
CASTRIYEQYF
TGTGCCAGCACTAGGATTTACGAGCAGTACTTC
>.|TRBV12-3/TRBV12-4|once|TRBJ2-2
CARENRPGPNTGELFF
TGTGCCAGGGAAAATAGGCCCGGGCCGAACACCGGGGAGCTGTTTTTT
>.|TRBV9|few|TRBJ1-2
CASSVDGEPNYGYTF
TGTGCCAGCAGCGTAGATGGGGAACCTAACTATGGCTACACCTTC
>TRBD1|TRBV10-3|.|TRBJ2-3
CASGTSQGAGTDTQYF
TGTGCCAGCGGGACCTCACAGGGGGCGGGGACAGATACGCAGTATTTT
>TRBD2|TRBV5-4|.|TRBJ2-1
CASSSTSAYYNEQFF
TGTGCCAGCAGTTCCACTAGCGCTTATTACAATGAGCAGTTCTTC
>.|TRBV12-3/TRBV12-4|few|TRBJ2-5
CASGARFEGETQYF
TGTGCCAGCGGGGCGCGGTTCGAGGGAGAGACCCAGTACTTC
>TRBD2|TRBV10-3|.|TRBJ2-1
CAIRRNSGTSGRDEQFF
TGTGCCATCAGAAGGAACTCCGGGACTAGCGGGAGGGATGAGCAGTTCTTC
>.|TRBV20-1|.|TRBJ1-4
CSAREEGRPANEKLFF
TGCAGTGCTAGAGAGGAGGGAAGACCAGCTAATGAAAAACTGTTTTTT
>TRBD2|TRBV18|.|TRBJ2-7
CASSPSTSGNWYF
TGTGCCAGCTCACCGTCGACTAGCGGGAACTGGTACTTC
>.|TRBV12-5|few|TRBJ2-3
CASGYGDTQYF
TGTGCTAGTGGGTACGGTGATACGCAGTATTTT
>.|TRBV12-3/TRBV12-4|once|TRBJ2-6
CASSFARVMSGANVLTF
TGTGCCAGCAGTTTTGCCAGGGTGATGTCTGGGGCCAACGTCCTGACTTTC
>TRBD1|TRBV4-3|few|TRBJ2-5
CASSQELTGTEETQYF
TGCGCCAGCAGCCAAGAGTTGACAGGGACCGAAGAGACCCAGTACTTC
>.|TRBV4-3|.|TRBJ2-7
CASSQEWGGASYEQYF
TGCGCCAGCAGCCAAGAATGGGGTGGCGCGTCCTACGAGCAGTACTTC
>TRBD2|TRBV5-1|few|TRBJ2-7
CASSLTSGGHYEQYF
TGCGCCAGCAGCTTGACTAGCGGGGGCCACTACGAGCAGTACTTC
>.|TRBV4-3|few|TRBJ1-1
CASSQSYRVKNTEAFF
TGCGCCAGCAGCCAGAGTTACAGGGTGAAGAACACTGAAGCTTTCTTT
>.|TRBV6-1|few|TRBJ2-7
CASRVREFSYEQYF
TGTGCCAGCAGGGTCAGGGAGTTCTCCTACGAGCAGTACTTC
>TRBD2|TRBV29-1|few|TRBJ2-1
CSVGRDYSYNEQFF
TGCAGCGTCGGACGGGACTATTCTTACAATGAGCAGTTCTTC
>.|TRBV29-1|.|TRBJ2-7
CSVQDDLSYEQYF
TGCAGCGTTCAGGATGACCTTTCCTACGAGCAGTACTTC
>.|TRBV5-1|.|TRBJ1-4
CASSSEPVEKLFF
TGCGCCAGCAGCTCGGAACCGGTTGAAAAACTGTTTTTT
>.|TRBV9|few|TRBJ2-1
CASSVGGQNNEQFF
TGTGCCAGCAGCGTAGGAGGGCAGAACAATGAGCAGTTCTTC
>.|TRBV5-1|few|TRBJ2-3
CASSLASGDTQYF
TGCGCCAGCAGCTTGGCGTCGGGGGATACGCAGTATTTT
>.|TRBV29-1|.|TRBJ1-6
CSVSLRENSPLHF
TGCAGCGTTTCGTTGCGAGAGAATTCACCCCTCCACTTT
>.|TRBV27|few|TRBJ1-5
CASSTLAGDNQPQHF
TGTGCCAGCAGTACGTTGGCGGGTGACAATCAGCCCCAGCATTTT
>TRBD2|TRBV13|.|TRBJ2-7
CASSLFTSGRAYEQYF
TGTGCCAGCAGCTTATTTACTAGCGGGAGGGCCTACGAGCAGTACTTC
>.|TRBV25-1|.|TRBJ2-7
CASRRQDYEQYF
TGTGCCAGCAGAAGACAGGACTACGAGCAGTACTTC
>.|TRBV12-3/TRBV12-4|.|TRBJ2-7
CASMDSPF
TGTGCCAGCATGGACAGTCCCTTC
>.|TRBV21-1|.|TRBJ2-1
CASSRTTLLAGGTGGQFF
TGTGCCAGCAGCAGAACAACACTACTAGCGGGTGGTACCGGGGGGCAGTTCTTC
>.|TRBV2|few|TRBJ1-5
CASSESDYQPQHF
TGTGCCAGCAGTGAATCCGATTATCAGCCCCAGCATTTT
>TRBD2|TRBV20-1|.|TRBJ2-7
CSARGPGLATSWYEQYF
TGCAGTGCTAGAGGTCCGGGACTAGCGACTTCATGGTACGAGCAGTACTTC
>TRBD1|TRBV5-1|.|TRBJ1-2
CASSLDLGRLTGGYTF
TGCGCCAGCAGCTTGGACCTCGGCCGCCTGACAGGGGGCTACACCTTC
>TRBD1|TRBV7-9|few|TRBJ1-5
CASSGPGGGGNQPQHF
TGTGCCAGCAGCGGCCCAGGGGGGGGAGGCAATCAGCCCCAGCATTTT
>TRBD2|TRBV5-1|.|TRBJ2-1
CASSNLAGENNEQFF
TGCGCCAGCAGCAACCTAGCGGGAGAAAACAATGAGCAGTTCTTC
>.|TRBV12-3/TRBV12-4|.|TRBJ2-4
CASSPMGAKNIQYF
TGTGCCAGCAGCCCCATGGGGGCCAAAAACATTCAGTACTTC
>.|TRBV18|.|TRBJ2-3
CASSTTSTDTQYF
TGTGCCAGCTCTACTACTAGCACAGATACGCAGTATTTT
>.|TRBV7-9|few|TRBJ1-5
CASSLDSGSNQPQHF
TGTGCCAGCAGCTTGGATTCGGGGAGCAATCAGCCCCAGCATTTT
>.|TRBV9|few|TRBJ2-3
CASSVAEGRVDTQYF
TGTGCCAGCAGCGTAGCGGAGGGCCGGGTCGATACGCAGTATTTT
>TRBD2|TRBV6-5|.|TRBJ2-1
CASSLTSGRPPEQFF
TGTGCCAGCAGCCTTACTAGCGGGAGACCCCCCGAGCAGTTCTTC
>.|TRBV28|.|TRBJ1-2
CASSWGGHQGYGYTF
TGTGCCAGCAGTTGGGGGGGGCATCAAGGCTATGGCTACACCTTC
>.|TRBV10-2|.|TRBJ2-1
CASRGPIREQFF
TGCGCCAGCAGAGGACCTATCAGGGAGCAGTTCTTC
>.|TRBV7-9|few|TRBJ1-1
CASSPKTPYRTEAFF
TGTGCCAGCAGCCCCAAGACACCCTACCGAACTGAAGCTTTCTTT
>.|TRBV30|few|TRBJ1-1
CAWSWGNTEAFF
TGTGCCTGGAGTTGGGGGAACACTGAAGCTTTCTTT
>TRBD2|TRBV5-1|few|TRBJ2-3
CASSPGLADTQYF
TGCGCCAGCAGCCCGGGACTAGCGGATACGCAGTATTTT
>.|TRBV6-5|.|TRBJ2-2
CASSYGVGSGELFF
TGTGCCAGCAGTTACGGAGTAGGGTCCGGGGAGCTGTTTTTT
>.|TRBV20-1|.|TRBJ2-7
CSARDLRKYEQYF
TGCAGTGCTAGAGATTTGAGAAAATACGAGCAGTACTTC
>.|TRBV20-1|.|TRBJ1-2
CSARDRVLYGYTF
TGCAGTGCTAGAGACAGGGTGCTATATGGCTACACCTTC
>.|TRBV7-9|.|TRBJ2-1
CASSLAAAIYNEQFF
TGTGCCAGCAGCTTAGCGGCAGCCATATACAATGAGCAGTTCTTC
>TRBD1|TRBV5-6|.|TRBJ1-3
CASSFLGLRGVAGNTIYF
TGTGCCAGCAGCTTCCTAGGACTCAGGGGGGTAGCTGGAAACACCATATATTTT
>.|TRBV20-1|.|TRBJ2-1
CSAREGASEQFF
TGCAGTGCTAGAGAGGGGGCCAGTGAGCAGTTCTTC
>.|TRBV24-1|few|TRBJ2-7
CATSDRPYYEQYF
TGTGCCACCAGCGACAGGCCTTACTACGAGCAGTACTTC
>.|TRBV2|.|TRBJ2-7
CASSGRIRDRYEQYF
TGTGCCAGCAGTGGGAGGATCCGAGACAGATACGAGCAGTACTTC
>.|TRBV5-6|.|TRBJ2-7
CASSSGTASYEQYF
TGTGCCAGCAGCTCCGGGACGGCCTCCTACGAGCAGTACTTC
>.|TRBV12-3/TRBV12-4|many|TRBJ1-5
CASNGNNQPQHF
TGTGCCAGCAACGGGAACAATCAGCCCCAGCATTTT
>.|TRBV24-1|few|TRBJ2-3
CATSDLTVDTQYF
TGTGCCACCAGTGACCTGACTGTAGATACGCAGTATTTT
>.|TRBV25-1|.|TRBJ2-7
CASSSDMTYEQYF
TGTGCCAGCAGTTCAGACATGACCTACGAGCAGTACTTC